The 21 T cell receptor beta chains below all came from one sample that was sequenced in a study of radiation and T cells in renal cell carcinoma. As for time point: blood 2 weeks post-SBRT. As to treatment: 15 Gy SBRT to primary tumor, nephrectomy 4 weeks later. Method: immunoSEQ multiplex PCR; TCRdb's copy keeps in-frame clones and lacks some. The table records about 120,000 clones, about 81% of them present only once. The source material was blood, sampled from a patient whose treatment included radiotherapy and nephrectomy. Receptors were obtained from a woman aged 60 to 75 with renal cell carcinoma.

The CDR3 loop reads CASSELGGRAGEQFF. CDR3 nucleotides: TGTGCCAGCAGTGAACTCGGCGGGAGGGCTGGGGAGCAGTTCTTC. The chain uses TRBV2 and TRBJ2-1, with 9 positions matching TRBD2. CDR1 and CDR2 from the germline V gene are SNHLY and FYNNEI. V shed 2 bases and J 10 bases; nucleotides not matched to a gene: 9. The CDR3 extends over 15 amino acids.

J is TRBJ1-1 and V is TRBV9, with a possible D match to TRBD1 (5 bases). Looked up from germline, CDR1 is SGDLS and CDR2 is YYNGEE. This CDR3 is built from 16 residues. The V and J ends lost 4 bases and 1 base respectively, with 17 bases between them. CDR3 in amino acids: CASSRGVQVGNTEAFF. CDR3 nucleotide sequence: TGTGCCAGCAGCAGAGGGGTACAGGTTGGGAACACTGAAGCTTTCTTT.

As DNA, the CDR3 is TGTGCCAGTAGCCGGGACAGGGAAGCCGAGCAGTACTTC. Translated: CASSRDREAEQYF. This chain connects TRBV19 to TRBJ2-7; 9 bases fit TRBD1. J was trimmed by 6 bases and V by 6 bases; bases with no gene match: 6. Germline assignment: CDR1 LNHDA and CDR2 SQIVND (reference sequence). The CDR3 runs to 13 residues.

The DNA of the CDR3 is TGTGCCAGCAGTTCCGGACGGGTTAGGGGCTACACCTTC. It codes for CASSSGRVRGYTF. J is TRBJ1-2 and V is TRBV6-1; D gene ambiguous. V was pared by 5 bases and J by 8 bases, with 15 bases between. The CDR3 loop spans 13 amino acids. Germline CDR1 reads MNHNS; CDR2 reads SASEGT.

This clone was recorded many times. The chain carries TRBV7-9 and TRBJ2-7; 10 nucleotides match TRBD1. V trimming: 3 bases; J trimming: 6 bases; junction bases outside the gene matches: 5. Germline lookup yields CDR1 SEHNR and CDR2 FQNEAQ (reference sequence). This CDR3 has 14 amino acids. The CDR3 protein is CASSFRDRGTEQYF. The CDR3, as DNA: TGTGCCAGCAGCTTCCGGGACAGGGGCACCGAGCAGTACTTC.

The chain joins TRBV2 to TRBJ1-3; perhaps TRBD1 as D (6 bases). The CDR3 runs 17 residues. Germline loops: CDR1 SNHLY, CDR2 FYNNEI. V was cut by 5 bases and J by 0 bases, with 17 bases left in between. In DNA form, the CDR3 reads TGTGCCAGCAGTTACGGGACAATAGGAATCTCTGGAAACACCATATATTTT. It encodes CASSYGTIGISGNTIYF.

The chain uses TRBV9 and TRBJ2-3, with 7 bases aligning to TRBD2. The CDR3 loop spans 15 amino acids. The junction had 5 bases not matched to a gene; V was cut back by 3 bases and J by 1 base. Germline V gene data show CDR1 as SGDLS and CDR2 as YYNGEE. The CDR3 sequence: CASSADGGGTDTQYF. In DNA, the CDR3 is TGTGCCAGCAGCGCCGATGGGGGGGGCACAGATACGCAGTATTTT.

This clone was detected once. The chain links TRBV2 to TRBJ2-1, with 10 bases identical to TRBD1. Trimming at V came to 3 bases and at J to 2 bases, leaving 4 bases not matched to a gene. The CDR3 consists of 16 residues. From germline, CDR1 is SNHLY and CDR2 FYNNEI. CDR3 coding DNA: TGTGCCAGCAGTGACCGACAGGGGGCGGCCTACAATGAGCAGTTCTTC. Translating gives CASSDRQGAAYNEQFF. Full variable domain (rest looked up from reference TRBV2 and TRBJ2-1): EPEVTQTPSHQVTQMGQEVILRCVPISNHLYFYWYRQILGQKVEFLVSFYNNEISEKSEIFDDQFSVERPDGSNFTLKIRSTKLEDSAMYFCASSDRQGAAYNEQFFGPGTRLTVL.

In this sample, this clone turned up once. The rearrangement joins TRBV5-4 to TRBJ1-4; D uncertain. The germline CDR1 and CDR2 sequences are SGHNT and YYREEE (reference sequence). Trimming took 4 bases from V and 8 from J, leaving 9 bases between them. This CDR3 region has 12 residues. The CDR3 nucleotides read TGTGCCAGCAGCCGGTCTGGCGAAAAACTGTTTTTT. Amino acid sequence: CASSRSGEKLFF.

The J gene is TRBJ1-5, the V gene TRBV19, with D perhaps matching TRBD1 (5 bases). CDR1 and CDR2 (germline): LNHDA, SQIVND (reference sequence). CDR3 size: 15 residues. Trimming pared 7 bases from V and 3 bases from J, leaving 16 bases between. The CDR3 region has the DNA TGTGCCAGTATCGCCAAATGGGGACCCAATCAGCCCCAGCATTTT. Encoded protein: CASIAKWGPNQPQHF.

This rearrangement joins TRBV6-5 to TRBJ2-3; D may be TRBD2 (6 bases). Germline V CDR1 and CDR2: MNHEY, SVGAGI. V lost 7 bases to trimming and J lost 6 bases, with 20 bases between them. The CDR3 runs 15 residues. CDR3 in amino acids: CASNKGGAGYDTQYF. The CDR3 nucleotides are TGTGCCAGCAATAAAGGAGGGGCAGGGTATGATACGCAGTATTTT.

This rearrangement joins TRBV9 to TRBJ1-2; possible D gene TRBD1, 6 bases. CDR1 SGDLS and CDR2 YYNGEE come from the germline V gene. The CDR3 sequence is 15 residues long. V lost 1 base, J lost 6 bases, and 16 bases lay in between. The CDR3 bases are TGTGCCAGCAGCGTACGGGACACCGGCCGGGATGGCTACACCTTC. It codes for CASSVRDTGRDGYTF. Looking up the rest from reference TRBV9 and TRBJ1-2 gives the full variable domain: DSGVTQTPKHLITATGQRVTLRCSPRSGDLSVYWYQQSLDQGLQFLIQYYNGEERAKGNILERFSAQQFPDLHSELNLSSLELGDSALYFCASSVRDTGRDGYTFGSGTRLTVV.

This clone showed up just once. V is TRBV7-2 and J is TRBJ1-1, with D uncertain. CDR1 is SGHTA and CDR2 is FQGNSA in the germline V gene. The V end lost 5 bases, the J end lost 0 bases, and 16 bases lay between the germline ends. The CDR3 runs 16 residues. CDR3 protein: CASSKNLPSLNTEAFF. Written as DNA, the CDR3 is TGTGCCAGCAGCAAGAACCTCCCTTCATTGAACACTGAAGCTTTCTTT.

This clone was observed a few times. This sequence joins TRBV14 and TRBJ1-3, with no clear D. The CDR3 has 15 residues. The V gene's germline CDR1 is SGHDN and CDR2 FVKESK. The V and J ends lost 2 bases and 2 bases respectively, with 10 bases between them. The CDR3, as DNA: TGTGCCAGCAGCCAACGCCAGGATCCTGGAAACACCATATATTTT. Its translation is CASSQRQDPGNTIYF. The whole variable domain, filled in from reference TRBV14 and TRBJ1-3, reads EAGVTQFPSHSVIEKGQTVTLRCDPISGHDNLYWYRRVMGKEIKFLLHFVKESKQDESGMPNNRFLAERTGGTYSTLKVQPAELEDSGVYFCASSQRQDPGNTIYFGEGSWLTVV.

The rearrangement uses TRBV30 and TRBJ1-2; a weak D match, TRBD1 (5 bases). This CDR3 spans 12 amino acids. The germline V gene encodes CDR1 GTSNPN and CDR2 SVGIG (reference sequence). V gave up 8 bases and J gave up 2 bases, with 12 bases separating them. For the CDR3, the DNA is TGTGCCCGATCCAGGGTCAACTATGGCTACACCTTC. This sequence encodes CARSRVNYGYTF.

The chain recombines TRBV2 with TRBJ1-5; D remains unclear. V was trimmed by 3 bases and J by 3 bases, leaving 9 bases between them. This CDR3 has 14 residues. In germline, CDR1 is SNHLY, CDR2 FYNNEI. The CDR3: CASSDLEVNQPQHF. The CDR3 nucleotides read TGTGCCAGCAGTGATCTAGAGGTCAATCAGCCCCAGCATTTT.

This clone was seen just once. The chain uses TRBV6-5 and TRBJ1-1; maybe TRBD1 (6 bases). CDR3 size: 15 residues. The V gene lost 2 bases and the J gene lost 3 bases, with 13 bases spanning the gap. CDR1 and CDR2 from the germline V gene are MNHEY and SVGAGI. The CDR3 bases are TGTGCCAGCAGTTACCGACCCGGACAGCACACTGAAGCTTTCTTT. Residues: CASSYRPGQHTEAFF.

In DNA form, the CDR3 reads TGTGCCAGCAGTTTATTACGGGATGAGACCCAGTACTTC. It is translated as CASSLLRDETQYF. The gene calls are TRBV28 and TRBJ2-5; D is possibly TRBD2 (5 bases). Germline V gives CDR1 MDHEN, CDR2 SYDVKM. CDR3 length: 13 amino acids. V gave up 1 base and J gave up 5 bases, with 8 bases separating them.

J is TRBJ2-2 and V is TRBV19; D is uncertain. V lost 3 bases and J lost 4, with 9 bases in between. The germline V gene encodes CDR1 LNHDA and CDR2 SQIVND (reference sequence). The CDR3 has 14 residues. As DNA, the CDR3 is TGTGCCAGTAGTATTGTTTGGAGCACCGGGGAGCTGTTTTTT. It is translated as CASSIVWSTGELFF.

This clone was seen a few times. CDR3 loop: CASAGQGAEAFF. The CDR3, as DNA: TGTGCCAGTGCTGGACAGGGGGCTGAAGCTTTCTTT. The J gene is TRBJ1-1, the V gene TRBV9; 10 bases align to TRBD1. The CDR3 runs to 12 residues. Germline trimming cut 8 bases from V and 6 bases from J; bases unmatched to any gene: 4. Germline CDR1 and CDR2: SGDLS and YYNGEE. Looking up the rest from reference TRBV9 and TRBJ1-1 gives the full variable domain: DSGVTQTPKHLITATGQRVTLRCSPRSGDLSVYWYQQSLDQGLQFLIQYYNGEERAKGNILERFSAQQFPDLHSELNLSSLELGDSALYFCASAGQGAEAFFGQGTRLTVV.

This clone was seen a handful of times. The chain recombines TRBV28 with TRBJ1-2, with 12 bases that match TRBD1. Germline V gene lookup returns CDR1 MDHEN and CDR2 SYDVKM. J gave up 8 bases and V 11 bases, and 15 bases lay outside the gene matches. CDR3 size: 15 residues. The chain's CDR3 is CASYQTGQGAQGYTF. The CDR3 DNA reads TGTGCCTCTTACCAAACGGGACAGGGGGCGCAGGGCTACACCTTC.